Listed below are T cell receptor beta chains from one sample, sequenced in a study of T-cell memory formation after mild COVID-19. TCRdb ran MiXCR on the 5' RACE reads and lists one entry per CDR3 protein. The sample lists a few hundred thousand distinct CDR3 sequences; 25% to 30% were seen once. Sequenced: PBMCs or a T cell subset sorted from them (not recorded which). These receptors originate from an adult woman who had mild COVID-19 (a few samples of this study predate the infection). Cell type and time point are not known. CDR3s include the opening cysteine and the closing phenylalanine or tryptophan. The D gene is left open where the match is weak. Size is omitted from some rows. Given values are once, few, many or a class for expanded clones.

TRBJ2-5	.	TRBV11-2	.	CASSLDPDKRVETQYF	TGTGCCAGCAGCTTAGACCCTGACAAGCGCGTGGAGACCCAGTACTTC
TRBJ2-1	TRBD2	TRBV4-2	.	CARSPRTSDFNEQFF	TGTGCCAGAAGCCCCCGGACTAGCGACTTCAATGAGCAGTTCTTC
TRBJ2-7	TRBD2	TRBV7-9	.	CASSLALSWTSGNAYEQYF	TGTGCCAGCAGCTTAGCCCTAAGCTGGACTAGCGGGAACGCCTACGAGCAGTACTTC
TRBJ1-3	.	TRBV30	.	CAWRGLDSGNTIYF	TGTGCCTGGAGAGGGCTCGACTCTGGAAACACCATATATTTT
TRBJ1-1	.	TRBV12-3/TRBV12-4	.	CASSLNGGRVEAFF	TGTGCCAGCAGTTTAAATGGGGGGCGGGTTGAAGCTTTCTTT
TRBJ2-3	TRBD2	TRBV5-1	few	CASSSGTTSTDTQYF	TGCGCCAGCAGTTCCGGGACTACCAGCACAGATACGCAGTATTTT
TRBJ2-1	TRBD2	TRBV7-9	few	CATGQREGPEQFF	TGTGCCACCGGCCAGCGGGAGGGCCCCGAGCAGTTCTTC
TRBJ2-3	TRBD2	TRBV20-1	.	CSARERLAGGLSTDTQYF	TGCAGTGCTAGAGAGAGACTAGCGGGAGGACTCAGCACAGATACGCAGTATTTT
TRBJ2-3	.	TRBV24-1	.	CATSDPMGFDTQYF	TGTGCCACCAGTGATCCGATGGGGTTTGATACGCAGTATTTT
TRBJ1-1	TRBD1	TRBV6-5	.	CASSRDRVVTEAFF	TGTGCCAGCAGCCGGGACAGGGTCGTCACTGAAGCTTTCTTT
TRBJ2-3	TRBD2	TRBV4-2	many	CASSQEGGADTQYF	TGTGCCAGCAGCCAGGAGGGAGGGGCAGATACGCAGTATTTT
TRBJ2-2	.	TRBV18	.	CASSPLDAGELFF	TGTGCCAGCTCACCACTTGACGCCGGGGAGCTGTTTTTT
TRBJ2-2	.	TRBV7-9	.	CASSGYWGELNTGELFF	TGTGCCAGCAGCGGCTACTGGGGGGAGCTGAACACCGGGGAGCTGTTTTTT
TRBJ2-7	.	TRBV27	.	CASSRTAPSYEQYF	TGTGCCAGCAGTCGGACGGCCCCCTCCTACGAGCAGTACTTC
TRBJ2-1	TRBD2	TRBV5-1	few	CASSLTSGSSLNEQFF	TGCGCCAGCAGCCTAACTAGCGGGAGTTCTCTCAATGAGCAGTTCTTC
TRBJ2-2	.	TRBV6-2/TRBV6-3	.	CASSYSKRGTGELFF	TGTGCCAGCAGTTACTCGAAACGAGGAACCGGGGAGCTGTTTTTT
TRBJ2-2	TRBD1	TRBV5-1	many	CASSPTGVTGELFF	TGCGCCAGCAGTCCTACAGGGGTGACCGGGGAGCTGTTTTTT
TRBJ2-7	TRBD2	TRBV6-5	.	CASSGLAGYYEQYF	TGTGCCAGCAGTGGACTAGCGGGATACTACGAGCAGTACTTC
TRBJ1-2	TRBD1	TRBV18	.	CASSPEGTVNYGYTF	TGTGCCAGCTCACCGGAAGGGACAGTTAACTATGGCTACACCTTC
TRBJ2-2	.	TRBV6-2/TRBV6-3	.	CASNERDTGELFF	TGTGCCAGCAACGAGAGGGACACCGGGGAGCTGTTTTTT
TRBJ2-7	TRBD1	TRBV10-3	.	CAISTRTGGREYEQYF	TGTGCCATCAGTACCAGGACAGGGGGCCGAGAATACGAGCAGTACTTC
TRBJ2-2	.	TRBV6-2/TRBV6-3	.	CASEPWRVNTGELFF	TGTGCCAGCGAACCATGGCGGGTGAACACCGGGGAGCTGTTTTTT
TRBJ2-3	TRBD2	TRBV2	.	CASSLLAGLFSDTQYF	TGTGCCAGCTCCCTTCTAGCGGGCCTGTTCTCAGATACGCAGTATTTT
TRBJ2-2	TRBD2	TRBV5-1	many	CASSRGGTSGSERTGELFF	TGCGCCAGCAGCCGGGGCGGGACTAGCGGGAGCGAGAGGACCGGGGAGCTGTTTTTT
TRBJ1-1	.	TRBV12-3/TRBV12-4	.	CASTSTGPTGTEAFF	TGTGCCAGCACCTCTACCGGCCCTACGGGCACTGAAGCTTTCTTT
TRBJ2-7	TRBD1	TRBV7-2	.	CASSSDRYLSYEQYF	TGTGCCAGCAGCTCGGACAGGTACCTCTCCTACGAGCAGTACTTC
TRBJ2-7	.	TRBV20-1	.	CSASSLASSEQYF	TGCAGTGCTAGCTCGCTAGCGAGTTCCGAGCAGTACTTC
TRBJ1-5	.	TRBV19	.	CASRGLLYQPQHF	TGTGCCAGCCGGGGGTTACTCTATCAGCCCCAGCATTTT
TRBJ2-1	.	TRBV24-1	few	CATSDSSRYNEQFF	TGTGCCACCAGTGATTCGTCACGGTACAATGAGCAGTTCTTC
TRBJ2-1	.	TRBV5-1	few	CASSFGRNEQFF	TGCGCCAGCAGCTTCGGAAGGAATGAGCAGTTCTTC
TRBJ2-7	.	TRBV20-1	few	CSAREDGGYEQYF	TGCAGTGCTAGAGAAGATGGGGGCTACGAGCAGTACTTC
TRBJ2-4	TRBD2	TRBV2	.	CASRSREGALSYF	TGTGCCAGCAGAAGCCGGGAGGGTGCATTATCGTACTTC
TRBJ2-3	.	TRBV4-1	once	CASKVAESTDTQYF	TGCGCCAGCAAGGTAGCGGAGAGCACAGATACGCAGTATTTT
TRBJ2-2	TRBD2	TRBV4-2	few	CASSPGSLAGPPGELFF	TGTGCCAGCAGCCCCGGGTCACTAGCGGGACCACCCGGGGAGCTGTTTTTT
TRBJ2-5	TRBD2	TRBV6-5	.	CASSLRGGLTQYF	TGTGCCAGCAGTTTACGGGGGGGTCTGACCCAGTACTTC
TRBJ2-7	TRBD2	TRBV6-5	few	CASTEGLAPYEQYF	TGTGCCAGCACCGAGGGACTAGCCCCCTACGAGCAGTACTTC
TRBJ2-1	.	TRBV7-6	.	CASSYGQGGNEQFF	TGTGCCAGCAGCTATGGACAGGGAGGGAATGAGCAGTTCTTC
TRBJ1-1	TRBD1	TRBV12-3/TRBV12-4	.	CASRNRQGRNTEAFF	TGTGCCAGCAGGAACCGACAGGGTCGGAACACTGAAGCTTTCTTT
TRBJ2-1	.	TRBV20-1	.	CSALAGTYNEQFF	TGCAGTGCTTTAGCCGGGACTTACAATGAGCAGTTCTTC
TRBJ1-5	.	TRBV9	.	CASSVDGGGNQPQHF	TGTGCCAGCAGCGTAGATGGGGGCGGGAATCAGCCCCAGCATTTT
TRBJ1-1	.	TRBV27	.	CASSSQQPNTEAFF	TGTGCCAGCAGTTCGCAACAGCCGAACACTGAAGCTTTCTTT
TRBJ2-5	.	TRBV5-1	.	CASSLRLGETQYF	TGCGCCAGCAGCTTAAGGCTCGGTGAGACCCAGTACTTC
TRBJ2-7	.	TRBV3-1	few	CASSQGDYSYEQYF	TGTGCCAGCAGCCAAGGAGACTACTCCTACGAGCAGTACTTC
TRBJ2-4	.	TRBV28	.	CASSPRSLAKNIQYF	TGTGCCAGCAGTCCCAGGAGTTTAGCCAAAAACATTCAGTACTTC
TRBJ2-7	TRBD2	TRBV29-1	many	CSVDPGGVEEQYF	TGCAGCGTTGACCCGGGAGGAGTCGAAGAGCAGTACTTC
TRBJ1-1	.	TRBV10-3	few	CAISDSDSMNTEAFF	TGTGCCATCAGTGATTCGGACAGCATGAACACTGAAGCTTTCTTT